The entry that follows covers one TCR beta chain sequence. Methods used by the authors: Counts of nucleated cells, estimated from reference gene primer amplification, were obtained. Using immunoSEQ multiplex PCR, the repertoire was profiled, and TCRdb retains in-frame clones only, with some absent. Clone size and the V and J calls come from that table; the DNA yielded D and trimming. The profile shows approximately 170,000 clones, around nine tenths of them singletons. V dropped 5 bases and J dropped 9 bases, with 17 bases sitting between them. The CDR3 loop spans 14 amino acids. CDR1 is SEHNR and CDR2 is FQNEAQ in the germline V gene (reference sequence). This entry belongs to a study of blood T cell repertoires in COVID-19. At the level of the study: T cells, B-cell-depleted T cells, or PBMCs provided the cDNA or gDNA that served as material.

The recovered donors of Cohort 3 showed two negative PCRs, clearance, or symptom resolution. The V gene is TRBV7-9, the J gene TRBJ2-1; no reliable D call. This TCR came from a young woman who had recovered from COVID-19. Sequenced: PBMCs or T cells enriched from blood (not recorded which). CDR3 nucleotide sequence: TGTGCCAGCAGCCTCTCGACTCCCCCGTTTGAGCAGTTCTTC. Amino acid sequence: CASSLSTPPFEQFF.